This T cell receptor (beta chain) was identified during a study of cytomegalovirus exposure and HLA in healthy donors. V lost 4 bases to trimming and J lost 6 bases; unmatched junction nucleotides: 9. The CDR3 consists of 16 residues. Germline assignment: CDR1 SGHVS and CDR2 FNYEAQ. Turning to this clone: The target antigen is unknown.

The study, taken as a whole, reports: By a later analysis, the bulk of CMV-associated TCR beta chains appeared HLA-restricted. The HLA-A and HLA-B alleles of most subjects were reportedly predicted accurately from TCR beta sequences. Sequencing depth across donors, presence/absence analyses assumed, was roughly uniform. Sequencing artifact likely explains a cluster of highly shared sequence variants.

Primers: 60 Vbeta forward and 13 Jbeta reverse. The repertoire was sequenced with immunoSEQ multiplex PCR; TCRdb's copy has only in-frame clones and lacks some. This table holds 170,000 or so clones, around three quarters found once. Sequencing input: PBMCs. This receptor was taken from a boy between 10 and 17 years old in good health and CMV-seronegative. This chain links TRBV7-6 with TRBJ2-2; 9 bases are shared with TRBD2. The CDR3 nucleotides are TGTGCCAGCAGCTCTGGGCCTAGCGGGAAGGCCGGGGAGCTGTTTTTT. It specifies CASSSGPSGKAGELFF.